These 9 T cell receptor beta chains originate from one sample sequenced in a study of blood T cell repertoires in COVID-19. Measured with immunoSEQ multiplex PCR; TCRdb has only the in-frame clones, and not every one. The sample has about 490,000 clones; approximately 85% are singletons. The sequencing input was peripheral blood. The receptors shown here come from a human donor in a cohort sampled during active COVID-19.

This rearrangement joins TRBV6-5 to TRBJ1-6, with TRBD1 identical over 9 bases. This CDR3 has 15 residues. J was trimmed by 10 bases and V by 6 bases; bases with no gene match: 10. CDR1 is MNHEY, CDR2 SVGAGI, per germline. The CDR3: CASSRDRAIGSPLHF. Here the CDR3 DNA reads TGTGCCAGCAGCCGGGACAGGGCCATAGGATCACCCCTCCACTTT.

The chain uses TRBV18 and TRBJ2-7; 13 bases are shared with TRBD2. Germline values: CDR1 KGHSH, CDR2 LQKENI. The junction had 3 bases not matched to a gene; V was cut back by 2 bases and J by 5 bases. The CDR3 has 15 amino acids. Here the CDR3 DNA reads TGTGCCAGCTCACCAAGGACTAGCGGGAGTAACGAGCAGTACTTC. It encodes CASSPRTSGSNEQYF.

CDR3 bases: TGTGCCAGCAGCTTATTAGACAGTTACAATGAGCAGTTCTTC. Translated: CASSLLDSYNEQFF. The genes are TRBV11-1 and TRBJ2-1, with D possibly being TRBD1 (5 bases). The germline CDR1 and CDR2 sequences are SGHAT and FQDESV (reference sequence). Trimming removed 2 bases from V and 4 bases from J, with 9 bases in between. The CDR3 loop spans 14 amino acids.

J is TRBJ1-4 and V is TRBV19; D gene unclear. CDR1 and CDR2 (germline): LNHDA, SQIVND (reference sequence). V lost 6 bases to trimming and J lost 0 bases, with 11 bases between them. CDR3 length: 15 residues. CDR3 in DNA: TGTGCCAGTAGGGACTTCTCCACAACTAATGAAAAACTGTTTTTT. As protein: CASRDFSTTNEKLFF.

This clone was found once. The chain employs TRBV4-1 and TRBJ2-2, with 9 bases aligning to TRBD1. The junction had 8 bases not matched to a gene; V was cut back by 4 bases and J by 8 bases. This CDR3 has 15 residues. Germline lookup yields CDR1 MGHRA and CDR2 YSYEKL. Here the CDR3 reads CASSRDRARRGELFF. The CDR3 DNA sequence: TGCGCCAGCAGCCGGGACAGGGCCCGAAGAGGGGAGCTGTTTTTT.

This clone was seen a handful of times. CDR3 protein: CATSWRARDRGLTEAFF. CDR3 DNA: TGTGCCACCAGCTGGAGGGCCCGGGACAGGGGGCTCACTGAAGCTTTCTTT. This chain joins TRBV15 and TRBJ1-1; 12 bases line up with TRBD1. After removal of 5 bases from V and 4 bases from J, the junction contained 11 bases not matched to a gene. The germline gives CDR1 LNHNV, CDR2 YYDKDF (reference sequence). This CDR3 has 17 residues.

The V call is TRBV7-2, the J call TRBJ2-1; 7 nucleotides align to TRBD2. CDR1 SGHTA and CDR2 FQGNSA come from the germline V gene. The CDR3 covers 17 residues. V lost 1 base to trimming and J lost 0 bases; unmatched junction nucleotides: 6. The CDR3 loop is CASSLVASGSSYNEQFF. The CDR3 DNA reads as TGTGCCAGCAGCTTAGTGGCTAGCGGCTCCTCCTACAATGAGCAGTTCTTC.

V is TRBV9 and J is TRBJ2-5; 10 bases are a match to TRBD2. CDR1 is SGDLS, CDR2 YYNGEE, per germline. The CDR3 covers 17 residues. J gave up 4 bases and V 0 bases, and 9 bases lay outside the gene matches. The CDR3 DNA sequence: TGTGCCAGCAGCGTAGGGGCTAGCGGGAGCCTTGGAGAGACCCAGTACTTC. Translation: CASSVGASGSLGETQYF.

This chain connects TRBV11-2 to TRBJ2-1; a possible D gene is TRBD1 (6 bases). V lost 6 bases, J lost 6 bases, and 18 bases lay in between. Germline V gene sequence: CDR1 SGHAT, CDR2 FQNNGV. This CDR3 region has 15 residues. The CDR3 coding sequence is TGTGCCAGCAGATCCCTCAGGGGTATGAGCAATGAGCAGTTCTTC. This codes for CASRSLRGMSNEQFF.